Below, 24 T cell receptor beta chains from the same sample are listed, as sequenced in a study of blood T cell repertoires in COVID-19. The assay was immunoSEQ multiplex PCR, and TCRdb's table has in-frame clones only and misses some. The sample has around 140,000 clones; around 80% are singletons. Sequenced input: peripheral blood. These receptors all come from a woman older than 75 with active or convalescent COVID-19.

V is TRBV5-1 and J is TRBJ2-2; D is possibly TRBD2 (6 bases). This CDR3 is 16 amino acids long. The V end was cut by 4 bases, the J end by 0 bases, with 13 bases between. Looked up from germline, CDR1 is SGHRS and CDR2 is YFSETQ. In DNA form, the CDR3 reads TGCGCCAGCAGCCCTTCGGGACTCTCGAACACCGGGGAGCTGTTTTTT. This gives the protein CASSPSGLSNTGELFF.

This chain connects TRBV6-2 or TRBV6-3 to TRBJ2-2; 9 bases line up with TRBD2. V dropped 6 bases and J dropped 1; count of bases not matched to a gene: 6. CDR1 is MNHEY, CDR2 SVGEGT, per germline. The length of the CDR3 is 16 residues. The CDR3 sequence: CASRPIAGENTGELFF. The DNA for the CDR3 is TGTGCCAGCAGACCTATAGCGGGGGAGAACACCGGGGAGCTGTTTTTT.

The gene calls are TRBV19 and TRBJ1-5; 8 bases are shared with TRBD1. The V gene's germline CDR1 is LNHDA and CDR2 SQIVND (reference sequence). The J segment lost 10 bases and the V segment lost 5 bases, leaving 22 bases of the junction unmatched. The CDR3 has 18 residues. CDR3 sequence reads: CASSPAGQGATGGRPQHF. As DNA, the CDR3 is TGTGCCAGTAGTCCTGCAGGGCAGGGGGCGACCGGGGGGAGACCCCAGCATTTT.

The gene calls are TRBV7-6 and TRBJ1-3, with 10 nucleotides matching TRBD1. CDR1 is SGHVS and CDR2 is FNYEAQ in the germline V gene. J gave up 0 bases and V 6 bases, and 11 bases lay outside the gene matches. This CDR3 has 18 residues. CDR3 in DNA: TGTGCCAGCAGTTACCTACCGGGACAGGGGAGCTCTGGAAACACCATATATTTT. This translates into CASSYLPGQGSSGNTIYF.

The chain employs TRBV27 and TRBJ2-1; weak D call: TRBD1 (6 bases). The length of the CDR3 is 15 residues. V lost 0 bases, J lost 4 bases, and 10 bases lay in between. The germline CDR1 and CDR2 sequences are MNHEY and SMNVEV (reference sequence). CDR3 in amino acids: CASSLSNRDYNEQFF. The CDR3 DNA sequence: TGTGCCAGCAGTTTATCGAACAGGGATTACAATGAGCAGTTCTTC.

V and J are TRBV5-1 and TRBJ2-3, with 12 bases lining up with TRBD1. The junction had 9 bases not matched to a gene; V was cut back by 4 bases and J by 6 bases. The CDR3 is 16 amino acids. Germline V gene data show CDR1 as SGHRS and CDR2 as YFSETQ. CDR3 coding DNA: TGCGCCAGCAGCCAGGGGACAGGGGGCGTTTGGGATACGCAGTATTTT. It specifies CASSQGTGGVWDTQYF. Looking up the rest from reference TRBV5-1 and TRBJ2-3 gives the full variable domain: KAGVTQTPRYLIKTRGQQVTLSCSPISGHRSVSWYQQTPGQGLQFLFEYFSETQRNKGNFPGRFSGRQFSNSRSEMNVSTLELGDSALYLCASSQGTGGVWDTQYFGPGTRLTVL.

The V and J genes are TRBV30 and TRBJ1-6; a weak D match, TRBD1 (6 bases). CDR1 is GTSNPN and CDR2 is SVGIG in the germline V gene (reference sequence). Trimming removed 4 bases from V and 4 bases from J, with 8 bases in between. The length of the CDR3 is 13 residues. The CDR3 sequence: CAWTGAYNSPLHF. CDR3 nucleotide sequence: TGTGCCTGGACAGGGGCATATAATTCACCCCTCCACTTT.

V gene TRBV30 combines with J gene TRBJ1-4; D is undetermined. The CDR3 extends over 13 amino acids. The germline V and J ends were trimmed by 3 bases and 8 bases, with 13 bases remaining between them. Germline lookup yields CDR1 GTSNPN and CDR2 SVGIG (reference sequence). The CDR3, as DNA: TGTGCCTGGAGCGAGAATAGGGAGGAAAAACTGTTTTTT. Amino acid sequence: CAWSENREEKLFF.

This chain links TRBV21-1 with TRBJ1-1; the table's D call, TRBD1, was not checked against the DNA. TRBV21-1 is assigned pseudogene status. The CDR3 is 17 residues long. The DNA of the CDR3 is TGTGCCAGCAGCAAATCGGGGTGTGACAGGAGAAACACTGAAGCTTTCTTT. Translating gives CASSKSGCDRRNTEAFF.

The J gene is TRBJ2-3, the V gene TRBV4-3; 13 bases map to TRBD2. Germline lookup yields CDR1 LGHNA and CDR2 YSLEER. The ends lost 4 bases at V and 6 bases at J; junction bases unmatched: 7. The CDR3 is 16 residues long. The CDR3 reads CASSLVTSGGRDTQYF. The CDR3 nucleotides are TGCGCCAGCAGCCTGGTGACTAGCGGGGGGAGGGATACGCAGTATTTT.

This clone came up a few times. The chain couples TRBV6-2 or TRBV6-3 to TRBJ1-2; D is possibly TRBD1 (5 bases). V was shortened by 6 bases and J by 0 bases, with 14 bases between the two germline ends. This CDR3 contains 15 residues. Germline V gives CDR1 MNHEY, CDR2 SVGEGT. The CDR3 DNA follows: TGTGCCAGCAGCCCCACAGGACTAGCTAACTATGGCTACACCTTC. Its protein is CASSPTGLANYGYTF.

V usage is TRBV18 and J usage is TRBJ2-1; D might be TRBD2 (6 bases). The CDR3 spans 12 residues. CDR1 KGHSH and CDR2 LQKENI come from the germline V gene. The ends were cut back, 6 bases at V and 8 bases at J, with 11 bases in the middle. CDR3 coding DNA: TGTGCCAGCTCTCCTCTAGCGCATGAGCAGTTCTTC. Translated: CASSPLAHEQFF.

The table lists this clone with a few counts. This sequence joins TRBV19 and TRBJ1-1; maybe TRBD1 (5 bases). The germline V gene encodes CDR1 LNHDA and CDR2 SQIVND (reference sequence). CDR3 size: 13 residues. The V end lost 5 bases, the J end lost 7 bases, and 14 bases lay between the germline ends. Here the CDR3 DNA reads TGTGCCAGTAGTGTAAGGGGTATTCGTGAAGCTTTCTTT. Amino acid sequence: CASSVRGIREAFF.

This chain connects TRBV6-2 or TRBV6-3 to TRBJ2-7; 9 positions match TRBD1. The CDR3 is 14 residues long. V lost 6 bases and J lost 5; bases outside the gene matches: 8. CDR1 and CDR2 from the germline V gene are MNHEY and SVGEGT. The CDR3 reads CASSRPGQGNEQYF. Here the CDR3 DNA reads TGTGCCAGCAGCCGCCCGGGACAGGGCAACGAGCAGTACTTC.

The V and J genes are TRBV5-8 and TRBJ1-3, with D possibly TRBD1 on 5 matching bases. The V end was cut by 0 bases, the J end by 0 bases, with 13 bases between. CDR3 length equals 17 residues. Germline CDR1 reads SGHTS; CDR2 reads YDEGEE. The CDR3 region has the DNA TGTGCCAGCAGCTTGGAGGGGAAACTTCTCTCTGGAAACACCATATATTTT. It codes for CASSLEGKLLSGNTIYF.

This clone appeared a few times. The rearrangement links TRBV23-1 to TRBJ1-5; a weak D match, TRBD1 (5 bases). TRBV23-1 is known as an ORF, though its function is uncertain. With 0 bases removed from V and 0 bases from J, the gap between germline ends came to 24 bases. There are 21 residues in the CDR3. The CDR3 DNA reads TGCGCCAGCAGTCAATCGTGTCAGGACCAAAGGGGCGTAGGTAGCAATCAGCCCCAGCATTTT. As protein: CASSQSCQDQRGVGSNQPQHF.

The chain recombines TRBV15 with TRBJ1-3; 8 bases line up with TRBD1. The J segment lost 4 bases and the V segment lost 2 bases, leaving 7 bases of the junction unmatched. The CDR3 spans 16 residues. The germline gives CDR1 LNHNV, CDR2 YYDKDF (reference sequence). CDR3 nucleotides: TGTGCCACCAGCAGAACGCTAGGGACAGGAGGAAACACCATATATTTT. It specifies CATSRTLGTGGNTIYF.

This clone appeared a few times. The CDR3 here is CASSRRTGGARGYTF. The CDR3 DNA follows: TGTGCCAGCAGCCGAAGGACAGGGGGCGCGAGAGGCTACACCTTC. The chain recombines TRBV5-6 with TRBJ1-2, with 11 bases fitting TRBD1. The CDR3 is 15 amino acids. Germline V gene sequence: CDR1 SGHDT, CDR2 YYEEEE. V shed 4 bases, J shed 8 bases, and the junction held 10 bases outside the gene matches.

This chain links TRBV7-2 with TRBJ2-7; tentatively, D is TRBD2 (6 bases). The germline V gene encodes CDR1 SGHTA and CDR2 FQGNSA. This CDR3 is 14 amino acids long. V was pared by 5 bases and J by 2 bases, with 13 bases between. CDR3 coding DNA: TGTGCCAGCAGCCACCCTAGCGCTCCCTACGAGCAGTACTTC. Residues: CASSHPSAPYEQYF.

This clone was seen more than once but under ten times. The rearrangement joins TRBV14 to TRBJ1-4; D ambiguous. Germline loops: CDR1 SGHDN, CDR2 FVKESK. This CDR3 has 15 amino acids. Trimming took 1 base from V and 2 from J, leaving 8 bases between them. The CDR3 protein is CASSQGGLTNEKLFF. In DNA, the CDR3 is TGTGCCAGCAGCCAAGGAGGGCTGACTAATGAAAAACTGTTTTTT.

In DNA, the CDR3 is TGTGCCAGGCGAAGAGGGATGAACACTGAAGCTTTCTTT. As protein: CARRRGMNTEAFF. This chain uses TRBV2 with TRBJ1-1; D is unresolved. This CDR3 contains 13 residues. The germline V and J ends were trimmed by 9 bases and 0 bases, with 11 bases remaining between them. Per germline, CDR1 SNHLY and CDR2 FYNNEI.

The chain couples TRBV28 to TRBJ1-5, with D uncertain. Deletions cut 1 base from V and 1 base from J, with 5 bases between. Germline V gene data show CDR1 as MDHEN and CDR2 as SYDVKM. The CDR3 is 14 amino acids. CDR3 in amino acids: CASSLYESNQPQHF. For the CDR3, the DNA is TGTGCCAGCAGTTTATACGAGAGCAATCAGCCCCAGCATTTT. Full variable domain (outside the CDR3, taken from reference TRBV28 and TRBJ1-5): DVKVTQSSRYLVKRTGEKVFLECVQDMDHENMFWYRQDPGLGLRLIYFSYDVKMKEKGDIPEGYSVSREKKERFSLILESASTNQTSMYLCASSLYESNQPQHFGDGTRLSIL.

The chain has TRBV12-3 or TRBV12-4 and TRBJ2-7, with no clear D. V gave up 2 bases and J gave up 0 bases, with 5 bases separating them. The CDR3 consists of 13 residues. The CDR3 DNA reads TGTGCCAGCAGTTTATCGGTCTCCTACGAGCAGTACTTC. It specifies CASSLSVSYEQYF.

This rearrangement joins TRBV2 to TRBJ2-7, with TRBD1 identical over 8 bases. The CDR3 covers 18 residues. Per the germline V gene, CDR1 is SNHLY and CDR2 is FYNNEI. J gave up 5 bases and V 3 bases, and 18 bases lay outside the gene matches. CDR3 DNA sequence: TGTGCCAGCAGTGAGTTTAGATTTCGGACAGGGTTACTCCACGAGCAGTACTTC. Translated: CASSEFRFRTGLLHEQYF.